Below are 21 T cell receptor beta chains sequenced from a single sample in a study of T-cell reconstitution after alpha-beta-depleted transplantation in children (dated by TCRdb to the mid-2010s). Receptor libraries were prepared by PCR. The sequencing machine was an Illumina HiSeq 2500. TCR libraries were prepared with molecular barcoding, using unique molecular identifiers to normalize TCRbeta repertoire quantification. The public reads were reanalyzed by TCRdb: fastp trimming at Q25, MiXCR alignment, in-frame beta chains only. Each CDR3 protein appears once, grouped with its most common genes and DNA. In this sample the table shows about 200,000 distinct CDR3 sequences, around 7% of which occur a single time. In total, the top ten clones hold just over 5.5% of the sample. The treatment or condition label, read with the paper, signifies: allogeneic hematopoietic cell transplantation with graft depleted of TCRalphabeta T cells and CD19 B cells.

Source: PBMCs, taken before TCRalphabeta/CD19-depleted stem cell transplant. These receptors all come from a boy aged 2 to 10 with acute lymphoblastic leukemia, due to receive a stem cell transplant.

This clonotype appeared many times. The J gene is TRBJ2-7, the V gene TRBV28, with D tentatively TRBD1 or TRBD2 (5 bases each). CDR1 is MDHEN, CDR2 SYDVKM, per germline. The V end was cut by 10 bases, the J end by 2 bases, with 21 bases between. The CDR3 is 15 residues long. CDR3 in amino acids: CATFSGTSVPYEQYF. DNA for the CDR3: TGTGCCACCTTCTCCGGGACGTCGGTACCCTACGAGCAGTACTTC.

This chain joins TRBV12-3 or TRBV12-4 and TRBJ2-5; D not resolved. This CDR3 spans 13 amino acids. Trimming removed 6 bases from V and 4 bases from J, with 12 bases in between. CDR3 in amino acids: CASRPLLGETQYF. The CDR3 nucleotides are TGTGCCAGCAGACCCTTGCTCGGAGAGACCCAGTACTTC.

The genes are TRBV6-5 and TRBJ2-1, with a tentative D call TRBD2 (5 bases). V was trimmed by 0 bases and J by 4 bases, leaving 10 bases between them. Germline assignment: CDR1 MNHEY and CDR2 SVGAGI. The CDR3 sequence is 15 residues long. The CDR3 sequence: CASSYSKGGYNEQFF. CDR3 nucleotides: TGTGCCAGCAGTTACTCGAAGGGCGGGTACAATGAGCAGTTCTTC.

In its sample, this clonotype was seen a few times. For the CDR3, the DNA is TGCAGTGCCCCTGCGGGAAACACCATATATTTT. It is translated as CSAPAGNTIYF. The chain has TRBV20-1 and TRBJ1-3; no firm D call. Germline assignment: CDR1 DFQATT and CDR2 SNEGSKA (reference sequence). With 6 bases removed from V and 4 bases from J, the gap between germline ends came to 7 bases. This CDR3 region has 11 residues.

This clonotype was seen a handful of times. The chain is built from TRBV4-2 and TRBJ1-1, with a weak D call TRBD1 (6 bases). Trimming stripped 1 base from V and 7 bases from J, with 10 bases between. Per germline, CDR1 LGHNA and CDR2 YNFKEQ. CDR3 length: 13 amino acids. CDR3 protein: CASSQVGQVEAFF. The CDR3 nucleotides are TGTGCCAGCAGCCAAGTGGGACAAGTTGAAGCTTTCTTT.

The table lists this clonotype with a few counts. The chain combines TRBV30 with TRBJ2-5; D uncertain. V was clipped by 0 bases and J by 2 bases, with 10 bases between them. The CDR3 runs 14 residues. Germline V gene data show CDR1 as GTSNPN and CDR2 as SVGIG (reference sequence). CDR3 residues: CAWSVHAVQETQYF. CDR3 sequence (DNA): TGTGCCTGGAGTGTACACGCTGTTCAAGAGACCCAGTACTTC. Drawing the rest from reference TRBV30 and TRBJ2-5, the complete variable domain is SQTIHQWPATLVQPVGSPLSLECTVEGTSNPNLYWYRQAAGRGLQLLFYSVGIGQISSEVPQNLSASRPQDRQFILSSKKLLLSDSGFYLCAWSVHAVQETQYFGPGTRLLVL.

Points on this clonotype: A much bigger clone sits one base away, suggesting this may be a read error. The genes are TRBV28 and TRBJ2-1; unclear D gene. V was trimmed by 3 bases and J by 7 bases, leaving 7 bases between them. Germline V gives CDR1 MDHEN, CDR2 SYDVKM. The CDR3 has 12 amino acids. The CDR3 DNA sequence: TGTGCCAGCAGTTTTCCACTAAATGAGCAGTTCTTC. Amino acids: CASSFPLNEQFF. The variable domain in full, completed from reference TRBV28 and TRBJ2-1, reads DVKVTQSSRYLVKRTGEKVFLECVQDMDHENMFWYRQDPGLGLRLIYFSYDVKMKEKGDIPEGYSVSREKKERFSLILESASTNQTSMYLCASSFPLNEQFFGPGTRLTVL.

The sample holds many counts of this clonotype. The chain recombines TRBV3-1 with TRBJ1-1, with D uncertain. The CDR3 covers 15 residues. The germline V gene has CDR1 LGHDT and CDR2 YNNKEL (reference sequence). V lost 2 bases and J lost 0, with 10 bases in between. In DNA form, the CDR3 reads TGTGCCAGCAGCCAATCGGCAGGAATGAACACTGAAGCTTTCTTT. Protein product: CASSQSAGMNTEAFF.

This clonotype was detected only a few times. The rearrangement links TRBV5-1 to TRBJ2-3, with TRBD2 matching over 8 bases. There are 20 residues in the CDR3. From germline, CDR1 is SGHRS and CDR2 YFSETQ. Trimming cost V 0 bases and J 10 bases; bases outside gene matches: 25. The CDR3 loop is CASSLDPVGTASRTGGAQYF. CDR3 coding DNA: TGCGCCAGCAGCTTGGACCCTGTTGGGACGGCTAGTCGCACGGGGGGGGCGCAGTATTTT.

This clonotype was recorded at least ten times. The chain links TRBV5-1 to TRBJ2-6, with D perhaps matching TRBD2 (7 bases). CDR3 length: 16 residues. Germline V CDR1 and CDR2: SGHRS, YFSETQ. V was shortened by 7 bases and J by 0 bases, with 14 bases between the two germline ends. Here the CDR3 DNA reads TGCGCCAGCGGGGGGGGCCAGAGCTCTGGGGCCAACGTCCTGACTTTC. The encoded protein is CASGGGQSSGANVLTF.

The V call is TRBV13, the J call TRBJ2-7; 8 positions match TRBD1. Per germline, CDR1 PRHDT and CDR2 FYEKMQ (reference sequence). Germline trimming cut 3 bases from V and 4 bases from J; bases unmatched to any gene: 2. The CDR3 has 13 residues. Written as DNA, the CDR3 is TGTGCCAGCAGCTTCAGGGGGCGGTACGAGCAGTACTTC. It specifies CASSFRGRYEQYF.

This clonotype was recorded at least ten times. The J gene is TRBJ2-5, the V gene TRBV10-1; D gene uncertain. This CDR3 is built from 17 residues. Looked up from germline, CDR1 is WNHNN and CDR2 is SYGVQD (reference sequence). The V end was cut by 4 bases, the J end by 0 bases, with 18 bases between. The CDR3 region is CASSGLFPGRYQETQYF. The CDR3 nucleotides are TGCGCCAGCAGTGGATTATTTCCTGGACGGTACCAAGAGACCCAGTACTTC.

This clonotype was picked up many times. V and J are TRBV7-9 and TRBJ2-7, with 8 nucleotides matching TRBD1. V shed 1 base, J shed 1 base, and the junction held 3 bases outside the gene matches. The CDR3 totals 15 residues. Germline V gives CDR1 SEHNR, CDR2 FQNEAQ (reference sequence). CDR3 nucleotides: TGTGCCAGCAGCTTAGGACAGGGGAAATCCTACGAGCAGTACTTC. It yields the protein CASSLGQGKSYEQYF.

In its sample, this clonotype was seen many times. The chain couples TRBV7-8 to TRBJ2-5, with D tentatively TRBD1 or TRBD2 (7 bases each). The CDR3 has 16 residues. V gave up 6 bases and J gave up 1 base, with 18 bases separating them. The germline CDR1 and CDR2 sequences are SGHVS and FQNEAQ. The CDR3 region is CASSHQGGGSQETQYF. CDR3 in DNA: TGTGCCAGCAGTCACCAGGGGGGGGGGAGCCAAGAGACCCAGTACTTC.

This sequence joins TRBV5-1 and TRBJ2-5; 11 positions match TRBD1. V lost 0 bases and J lost 3; bases outside the gene matches: 4. The V gene's germline CDR1 is SGHRS and CDR2 YFSETQ. The CDR3 covers 16 residues. The CDR3, as DNA: TGCGCCAGCAGCTTGGCGTCGGGACAGGGGGAAGAGACCCAGTACTTC. Its translation: CASSLASGQGEETQYF.

This clonotype was recorded many times. The rearrangement joins TRBV29-1 to TRBJ2-5, with 7 positions matching TRBD2. This CDR3 has 14 amino acids. Germline V gene sequence: CDR1 SQVTM, CDR2 ANQGSEA. V lost 1 base and J lost 5; bases outside the gene matches: 7. The DNA for the CDR3 is TGCAGCGTTGAAGGAGGAGCGGGGTCGGAGACCCAGTACTTC. Encoded protein: CSVEGGAGSETQYF.

Of note for this clonotype: A much larger clone is a single base away; this may be a read error. This sequence joins TRBV5-6 and TRBJ1-4, with D tentatively TRBD1 (5 bases). This CDR3 has 13 residues. Germline V gene data show CDR1 as SGHDT and CDR2 as YYEEEE. The chain's CDR3 is CAGSLSRGEKLFF. The CDR3 DNA reads TGTGCCGGCAGCTTGTCCCGGGGGGAAAAACTGTTTTTT.

This clonotype has a count of ten or more. This rearrangement joins TRBV7-9 to TRBJ2-1; D is uncertain. V lost 5 bases and J 3 bases, leaving 14 bases between the germline ends. The length of the CDR3 is 15 residues. From germline, CDR1 is SEHNR and CDR2 FQNEAQ (reference sequence). CDR3 sequence (DNA): TGTGCCAGCAGCAACGAGAGGAAAGGCTACAATGAGCAGTTCTTC. Translating gives CASSNERKGYNEQFF.

This clonotype was seen at least ten times. A junction boundary mismatches the germline segment, possibly from a read error. The chain couples TRBV29-1 to TRBJ2-3; D unresolved. The V gene's germline CDR1 is SQVTM and CDR2 ANQGSEA. This CDR3 contains 12 residues. The DNA for the CDR3 is TGCAGCGTCCAAAGCGAAAAGGAGACATGGGAATTT. It is translated as CSVQSEKETWEF.

This clonotype was detected ten times or more. It is unclear where the CDR3 begins or ends on the DNA, so no DNA is shown, and the CDR3 is as TCRdb lists it. The CDR3 region is CASSVGVGTGEDSFF. The V and J genes are TRBV9 and TRBJ1-1; the table's D call, TRBD1, has no DNA check behind it. The germline CDR1 and CDR2 sequences are SGDLS and YYNGEE. The CDR3 extends over 15 residues, inclusive of both ends.

This clonotype was seen repeatedly, ten times or more. The J gene is TRBJ2-2, the V gene TRBV5-1; 7 bases are a match to TRBD2. V dropped 2 bases and J dropped 2; count of bases not matched to a gene: 3. Germline lookup yields CDR1 SGHRS and CDR2 YFSETQ. This CDR3 contains 15 residues. CDR3 DNA sequence: TGCGCCAGCAGCTTCGGGGGGAAAAACACCGGGGAGCTGTTTTTT. Translating gives CASSFGGKNTGELFF.